This T cell receptor beta chain was documented in a study of T cell responses to AZD1222 COVID-19 vaccine. The data were produced by immunoSEQ multiplex PCR, yet TCRdb's version contains in-frame clones alone and is incomplete. The sample consists of tens of thousands of clones, about four fifths of them appearing once. About this clone itself: What it recognizes is unknown.

General study points: Recipients of two AZD1222 doses showed rising Spike-specific TCR breadth and depth. Researchers report vaccine-associated CD4 TCRs spanning spike, with dominance at 160-218 and 743-854. Every sample of the repertoires postdated the peak T cell response. Recipients of AZD1222 seropositive at baseline numbered only 5 or 6.

Germline CDR1 and CDR2: GTSNPN and SVGIG (reference sequence). This CDR3 is built from 16 residues. Trimming left V 0 bases short and J 1 base short, with 13 bases between. The source was peripheral blood, collected 28 days after the second AZD1222 dose. V is TRBV30 and J is TRBJ1-3; a weak D match, TRBD1 (5 bases). This TCR was recovered from an adult who received the AZD1222 COVID-19 vaccine. DNA for the CDR3: TGTGCCTGGAGTGTACTATTAGGGGAATCTGGAAACACCATATATTTT. This encodes CAWSVLLGESGNTIYF. The whole variable domain, remainder taken from reference TRBV30 and TRBJ1-3, is SQTIHQWPATLVQPVGSPLSLECTVEGTSNPNLYWYRQAAGRGLQLLFYSVGIGQISSEVPQNLSASRPQDRQFILSSKKLLLSDSGFYLCAWSVLLGESGNTIYFGEGSWLTVV.